A single sample gave rise to the 9 T cell receptor beta chains below, sequenced in a study of blood T cell repertoires in COVID-19. The repertoire was sequenced with immunoSEQ multiplex PCR; TCRdb's copy has only in-frame clones and lacks some. The sample carries about 220,000 clones, around four fifths recorded once. The sequencing input was peripheral blood. Every receptor here comes from a man aged 30-40 years with active or convalescent COVID-19.

The rearrangement uses TRBV6-4 and TRBJ2-1; a weak D match, TRBD1 (5 bases). V dropped 2 bases and J dropped 4 bases, with 9 bases sitting between them. CDR1 and CDR2 from the germline V gene are MRHNA and SNTAGT. This CDR3 spans 14 amino acids. CDR3 DNA: TGTGCCAGCAGTGACAAAGGGGCATACAATGAGCAGTTCTTC. Encoded protein: CASSDKGAYNEQFF.

The V gene is TRBV7-6, the J gene TRBJ1-2; 7 nucleotides agree with TRBD1. The germline gives CDR1 SGHVS, CDR2 FNYEAQ. V shed 1 base, J shed 2 bases, and the junction held 4 bases outside the gene matches. This CDR3 has 15 amino acids. CDR3 sequence reads: CASSLETGANYGYTF. Here the CDR3 DNA reads TGTGCCAGCAGCTTAGAAACAGGGGCCAACTATGGCTACACCTTC.

This clone was observed a few times. The CDR3 DNA is TGTGCCAGCAGTGGAAGGGGGTGGGGGGCTTTCTTT. It specifies CASSGRGWGAFF. The J gene is TRBJ1-1, the V gene TRBV25-1, with D tentatively TRBD1 (6 bases). The CDR3 is made up of 12 amino acids. The V end lost 4 bases, the J end lost 11 bases, and 14 bases lay between the germline ends. CDR1 is MGHDK, CDR2 SYGVNS, per germline.

This chain joins TRBV7-2 and TRBJ2-5; D may be TRBD1 (5 bases). This CDR3 is 15 amino acids long. Germline V gene sequence: CDR1 SGHTA, CDR2 FQGNSA. Trimming took 5 bases from V and 4 from J, leaving 17 bases between them. The CDR3 here is CASSVDTGRRETQYF. The DNA of the CDR3 is TGTGCCAGCAGCGTTGACACAGGACGGCGAGAGACCCAGTACTTC.

The chain employs TRBV28 and TRBJ2-3, with a possible D match to TRBD2 (6 bases). Trimming took off 4 bases at V and 4 bases at J, with 9 bases between the two ends. The CDR3 spans 13 residues. Germline V gives CDR1 MDHEN, CDR2 SYDVKM. The CDR3 sequence is CASSSPGADTQYF. As DNA, the CDR3 is TGTGCCAGCAGTTCCCCGGGGGCAGATACGCAGTATTTT.

In its sample, this clone was seen once. This chain links TRBV4-3 with TRBJ1-3; D call uncertain. CDR3 length: 15 residues. Germline V lookup: CDR1 LGHNA, CDR2 YSLEER. Trimming took 1 base from V and 0 from J, leaving 7 bases between them. Here the CDR3 DNA reads TGCGCCAGCAGCCAAGGCGGAGGCTCTGGAAACACCATATATTTT. Its protein product is CASSQGGGSGNTIYF.

The genes are TRBV4-1 and TRBJ1-1; 10 bases fit TRBD1. The J segment lost 3 bases and the V segment lost 3 bases, leaving 7 bases of the junction unmatched. This CDR3 is built from 16 residues. CDR1 MGHRA and CDR2 YSYEKL come from the germline V gene. This CDR3 is CASSQGTGTGDTEAFF. For the CDR3, the DNA is TGCGCCAGCAGCCAGGGCACCGGGACAGGGGACACTGAAGCTTTCTTT.

The V gene is TRBV3-1 (or the pseudogene TRBV3-2), the J gene TRBJ2-3; D perhaps matches TRBD2 (6 bases). With 2 bases removed from V and 3 bases from J, the gap between germline ends came to 12 bases. In germline, CDR1 is LGHDT, CDR2 YNNKEL (reference sequence). This CDR3 is 15 amino acids long. The CDR3 is CASSQPSSGTDTQYF. CDR3 bases: TGTGCCAGCAGCCAACCATCGAGCGGGACAGATACGCAGTATTTT.

The V and J genes are TRBV12-5 and TRBJ1-1; TRBD1 matches at 11 bases. The germline gives CDR1 LGHNT, CDR2 FRNRAP. This CDR3 is 17 amino acids long. J gave up 4 bases and V 3 bases, and 10 bases lay outside the gene matches. The CDR3 spells CASGFETPDRGLTEAFF. CDR3 nucleotides: TGTGCTAGTGGTTTCGAGACTCCGGACAGGGGGCTCACTGAAGCTTTCTTT.